This T cell receptor beta chain was sequenced for a study of blood T cell repertoires in COVID-19. Per the authors' pipeline: Amplification with reference gene primers provided the estimates of nucleated cell counts. The data were produced by immunoSEQ multiplex PCR, yet TCRdb's version contains in-frame clones alone and is incomplete. The DNA gave D and trimming, while V, J and clone size come from that table. Of tens of thousands of clones in the sample, about four fifths were seen once. The TCR comes from a man aged 55 to 70 with active COVID-19. What was sequenced was peripheral blood.

The chain's CDR3 is CSASAGTYEQYF. The CDR3, as DNA: TGCAGTGCTAGTGCAGGGACCTACGAGCAGTACTTC. The chain couples TRBV20-1 to TRBJ2-7; D is perhaps TRBD1 (5 bases). Germline lookup yields CDR1 DFQATT and CDR2 SNEGSKA (reference sequence). The CDR3 has 12 amino acids. The ends were cut back, 3 bases at V and 2 bases at J, with 8 bases in the middle.